Sequencing of this T cell receptor (beta chain) was carried out in a study of vaccination and CD4 T cells after COVID-19. Overall study context: Convalescent persons amounted to six males plus four females, two of whom were Hispanic.

Scientists ran DNA taken from cultured CD4+ T cells through the Oncomine TCR Beta short-read assay for sequencing. From CD4+ T cells that had been cultured, genomic DNA was extracted. TCRdb analysed the PCR reads with MiXCR anew, one entry per CDR3 protein. The sample contains fewer than 9,500 distinct CDR3 sequences, around 35% of which appear only once. A remark on this clonotype: What it recognizes is unknown.

Treatment here: approximately 9-day PBMC culture with coronavirus spike peptide pools or control peptides (ViraFEST assay). From the unexposed donor, CD4+ T cells were collected ahead of the COVID-19 pandemic (2011-2018). The culture of about 2 million PBMCs per well included roughly 10 IU/ml IL-2 and around 10 ug/ml peptide pools. Germline loops: CDR1 DFQATT, CDR2 SNEGSKA (reference sequence). CDR3 length: 16 amino acids. J gave up 5 bases and V 0 bases, and 8 bases lay outside the gene matches. The sequenced sample consisted of CD4+ T cells from blood, cultured in vitro. V gene TRBV20-1 combines with J gene TRBJ2-1, with 9 nucleotides matching TRBD2. The TCR comes from a human donor in good health. DNA of the CDR3: TGCAGTGCTAGAGATTATGGGACTAGCCTGAACAATGAGCAGTTCTTC. Translating it yields CSARDYGTSLNNEQFF.